A single sample is the source of the 25 T cell receptor beta chains below, sequenced in a study of T-cell memory formation after mild COVID-19. One entry per CDR3 protein, called by TCRdb with MiXCR from the 5' RACE reads. The repertoire holds approximately 300,000 distinct CDR3 sequences, with less than 20% as singletons. Material for sequencing was PBMCs or a T cell subset sorted from them (not recorded which). Source of these receptors: a man younger than 35 who had mild COVID-19 (a few samples of this study predate the infection). Cell type and time point are not known.

The V and J genes are TRBV7-2 and TRBJ2-7; D is ambiguous. The ends were cut back, 5 bases at V and 9 bases at J, with 14 bases in the middle. The germline V gene has CDR1 SGHTA and CDR2 FQGNSA. This CDR3 has 12 residues. In nucleotides, the CDR3 is TGTGCCAGCAGCGTAGGCCCGTCCGCGCAGTACTTC. Protein sequence: CASSVGPSAQYF.

In the case of this clonotype: A much larger clonotype is one base distant, so this may be a read error. The J gene is TRBJ1-2, the V gene TRBV6-5; tentative D call: TRBD1 (6 bases). V lost 2 bases, J lost 3 bases, and 7 bases lay in between. Germline CDR1 reads MNHEY; CDR2 reads SVGAGI. CDR3 length equals 13 residues. DNA for the CDR3: TGTGCCAGCAGTTACGGGGGCGACTATGGCTACACCTTC. It encodes CASSYGGDYGYTF.

The J gene is TRBJ2-3, the V gene TRBV19; TRBD1 matches 7 bases. Germline values: CDR1 LNHDA, CDR2 SQIVND (reference sequence). V lost 4 bases to trimming and J lost 3 bases; unmatched junction nucleotides: 4. CDR3 length equals 14 residues. The DNA for the CDR3 is TGTGCCAGTAGTAGCAGGGGGATTACAGATACGCAGTATTTT. It specifies CASSSRGITDTQYF.

The rearrangement uses TRBV25-1 and TRBJ1-2, with D unresolved. This CDR3 spans 14 amino acids. V lost 1 base and J 4 bases, leaving 10 bases between the germline ends. Germline loops: CDR1 MGHDK, CDR2 SYGVNS. The CDR3 sequence is CASSELNSIYGYTF. The CDR3 DNA sequence: TGTGCCAGCAGTGAATTAAACAGCATCTATGGCTACACCTTC.

The genes are TRBV5-1 and TRBJ2-5; no clear D gene. This CDR3 is built from 14 residues. Germline CDR1 reads SGHRS; CDR2 reads YFSETQ. Trimming took off 0 bases at V and 3 bases at J, with 9 bases between the two ends. The CDR3 protein is CASSLDGDEETQYF. The CDR3 DNA sequence: TGCGCCAGCAGCTTGGATGGGGATGAAGAGACCCAGTACTTC.

The chain carries TRBV10-3 and TRBJ2-3, with TRBD2 matching over 8 bases. The V gene end was trimmed by 3 bases and the J gene end by 3 bases; junction bases not matched to a gene: 2. The length of the CDR3 is 14 residues. CDR1 is ENHRY and CDR2 is SYGVKD in the germline V gene. In DNA, the CDR3 is TGTGCCATCAGTGATCAGCGGGGGACAGATACGCAGTATTTT. As protein: CAISDQRGTDTQYF.

This clonotype was recorded a few times. The rearrangement joins TRBV25-1 to TRBJ1-5, with D unresolved. V was cut by 3 bases and J by 8 bases, with 8 bases left in between. This CDR3 contains 12 residues. In germline, CDR1 is MGHDK, CDR2 SYGVNS. CDR3 amino acids: CASSDGWEPQHF. Written as DNA, the CDR3 is TGTGCCAGCAGTGACGGCTGGGAGCCCCAGCATTTT.

This clonotype appeared many times. The chain employs TRBV29-1 and TRBJ2-3; D is ambiguous. This CDR3 comprises 10 residues. Trimming took off 7 bases at V and 1 base at J, with 3 bases between the two ends. Germline CDR1 is SQVTM and CDR2 is ANQGSEA. Here the CDR3 reads CSARTDTQYF. CDR3 DNA: TGCAGCGCCCGCACAGATACGCAGTATTTT.

This clonotype has more than one count but fewer than ten. The chain joins TRBV4-2 to TRBJ1-1; no reliable D call. The V end lost 1 base, the J end lost 1 base, and 7 bases lay between the germline ends. CDR1 and CDR2 from the germline V gene are LGHNA and YNFKEQ. The CDR3 has 14 amino acids. Written as DNA, the CDR3 is TGTGCCAGCAGCCAAGTAGACGAGAACACTGAAGCTTTCTTT. The encoded protein is CASSQVDENTEAFF.

This clonotype showed up just a few times. This chain joins TRBV12-3 or TRBV12-4 and TRBJ2-5; no reliable D call. This CDR3 is 12 amino acids long. V lost 6 bases and J 5 bases, leaving 10 bases between the germline ends. The CDR3 sequence is CASRQSRETQYF. The CDR3 DNA sequence: TGTGCCAGCAGACAGTCCCGGGAGACCCAGTACTTC.

This chain uses TRBV6-5 with TRBJ1-2; 7 positions agree with TRBD1. The ends lost 6 bases at V and 6 bases at J; junction bases unmatched: 10. This CDR3 spans 14 amino acids. Germline-derived CDR1 and CDR2 are MNHEY and SVGAGI. In DNA form, the CDR3 reads TGTGCCAGCAGCCCTCAATTGACAGGGCATGGCTACACCTTC. This sequence encodes CASSPQLTGHGYTF.

The chain couples TRBV3-1 to TRBJ1-1, with 9 bases that match TRBD1. With V trimmed by 4 bases and J by 5 bases, 5 bases remained unmatched. The CDR3 covers 14 residues. Germline assignment: CDR1 LGHDT and CDR2 YNNKEL (reference sequence). The DNA of the CDR3 is TGTGCCAGCAGCCCTGCCGGGACAGGGACTGAAGCTTTCTTT. Protein: CASSPAGTGTEAFF.

The chain links TRBV27 to TRBJ1-4, with a possible D match to TRBD1 (6 bases). The CDR3 sequence is 13 residues long. Trimming left V 10 bases short and J 3 bases short, with 12 bases between. Germline loops: CDR1 MNHEY, CDR2 SMNVEV (reference sequence). The CDR3 is CATRGASNEKLFF. The CDR3 DNA follows: TGTGCCACTAGGGGGGCTTCTAATGAAAAACTGTTTTTT.

The rearrangement links TRBV10-3 to TRBJ2-2, with 13 bases that match TRBD2. Germline CDR1 ENHRY, CDR2 SYGVKD. The CDR3 runs 17 residues. J lost 4 bases, V lost 10 bases, and 12 bases had no gene match. Written as DNA, the CDR3 is TGTGCCAACGATTCACTAGCGGGGGGGCCTGGCACCGGGGAGCTGTTTTTT. It yields the protein CANDSLAGGPGTGELFF.

The chain joins TRBV6-2 or TRBV6-3 to TRBJ1-1; D is unresolved. V was shortened by 0 bases and J by 6 bases, with 11 bases between the two germline ends. Germline CDR1 is MNHEY and CDR2 is SVGEGT. The CDR3 contains 14 residues. CDR3 sequence: CASSYSTRISEAFF. The CDR3 DNA follows: TGTGCCAGCAGTTACTCGACCAGGATCTCTGAAGCTTTCTTT.

This clonotype was detected only a few times. J is TRBJ1-5 and V is TRBV10-3; tentative D call: TRBD1 (5 bases). The length of the CDR3 is 17 residues. The V end was cut by 4 bases, the J end by 2 bases, with 18 bases between. Per germline, CDR1 ENHRY and CDR2 SYGVKD. CDR3 sequence: CAISGGSGPMGNQPQHF. The DNA of the CDR3 is TGTGCCATCAGTGGGGGCTCAGGGCCGATGGGCAATCAGCCCCAGCATTTT.

This clonotype has only one observation. This chain connects TRBV2 to TRBJ2-7; D is perhaps TRBD1 (6 bases). The CDR3 is 12 amino acids. Trimming removed 8 bases from V and 5 bases from J, with 13 bases in between. The germline V gene encodes CDR1 SNHLY and CDR2 FYNNEI. CDR3 nucleotide sequence: TGTGCCAGCCGCAGACAGGTGGACGAGCAGTACTTC. This gives the protein CASRRQVDEQYF.

The chain recombines TRBV9 with TRBJ1-5; D perhaps matches TRBD1 (5 bases). V lost 0 bases and J lost 2, with 9 bases in between. The CDR3 extends over 15 amino acids. The germline gives CDR1 SGDLS, CDR2 YYNGEE. The CDR3 bases are TGTGCCAGCAGCGTAGAGCCGGGGGGCAATCAGCCCCAGCATTTT. Amino acid sequence: CASSVEPGGNQPQHF. The variable domain in full, with the rest retrieved from reference TRBV9 and TRBJ1-5, is DSGVTQTPKHLITATGQRVTLRCSPRSGDLSVYWYQQSLDQGLQFLIQYYNGEERAKGNILERFSAQQFPDLHSELNLSSLELGDSALYFCASSVEPGGNQPQHFGDGTRLSIL.

There are a few counts of this clonotype. The chain carries TRBV4-1 and TRBJ2-2, with 7 bases that match TRBD2. Germline V lookup: CDR1 MGHRA, CDR2 YSYEKL. V shed 0 bases, J shed 5 bases, and the junction held 9 bases outside the gene matches. The CDR3 length is 17 residues. Written as DNA, the CDR3 is TGCGCCAGCAGCCAAGATTACCAGCGGGGATGGACCGGGGAGCTGTTTTTT. Its translation is CASSQDYQRGWTGELFF.

The chain links TRBV11-2 to TRBJ2-3, with TRBD2 identical over 8 bases. The CDR3 runs 15 residues. CDR1 SGHAT and CDR2 FQNNGV come from the germline V gene. The V gene end was trimmed by 3 bases and the J gene end by 6 bases; junction bases not matched to a gene: 8. CDR3 in amino acids: CASSFAGTRGDTQYF. The CDR3 region has the DNA TGTGCCAGCAGCTTCGCCGGGACTAGAGGTGATACGCAGTATTTT.

The chain links TRBV7-9 to TRBJ2-1; 11 positions match TRBD2. V shed 3 bases, J shed 1 base, and the junction held 8 bases outside the gene matches. The germline CDR1 and CDR2 sequences are SEHNR and FQNEAQ (reference sequence). The CDR3 is 18 residues long. The CDR3 sequence is CASSLVSSGGTSYNEQFF. CDR3 nucleotides: TGTGCCAGCAGCTTGGTTTCTAGCGGGGGGACTTCCTACAATGAGCAGTTCTTC.

This clonotype has ten or more counts. Compared with germline, one end of the junction differs, possibly owing to a read error. The gene calls are TRBV4-1 and TRBJ2-7; TRBD2 agrees at 10 bases. CDR1 is MGHRA and CDR2 is YSYEKL in the germline V gene. CDR3 length equals 12 residues. CDR3 region: CASSPGLAASGF. CDR3 sequence (DNA): TGCGCCAGCAGCCCTGGACTAGCGGCTTCGGGGTTC.

The chain couples TRBV10-3 to TRBJ2-5; D might be TRBD2 (5 bases). This CDR3 is 13 amino acids long. Germline loops: CDR1 ENHRY, CDR2 SYGVKD. V was clipped by 10 bases and J by 5 bases, with 17 bases between them. The CDR3 sequence: CATAGENVETQYF. The CDR3 DNA reads as TGTGCCACGGCCGGGGAGAACGTGGAGACCCAGTACTTC.

V and J are TRBV29-1 and TRBJ2-5; tentative D call: TRBD2 (5 bases). Deletions cut 4 bases from V and 5 bases from J, with 8 bases between. Germline-derived CDR1 and CDR2 are SQVTM and ANQGSEA. The CDR3 consists of 11 residues. CDR3 amino acids: CSVAGYETQYF. The CDR3 region has the DNA TGCAGCGTTGCGGGGTACGAGACCCAGTACTTC.

The V and J genes are TRBV5-6 and TRBJ1-6, with D perhaps matching TRBD1 (5 bases). The CDR3 is 16 amino acids. Trimming stripped 4 bases from V and 3 bases from J, with 14 bases between. The V gene's germline CDR1 is SGHDT and CDR2 YYEEEE. The CDR3 protein is CASSLLEGYYNSPLHF. The CDR3 bases are TGTGCCAGCAGCCTCCTGGAGGGGTACTATAATTCACCCCTCCACTTT.